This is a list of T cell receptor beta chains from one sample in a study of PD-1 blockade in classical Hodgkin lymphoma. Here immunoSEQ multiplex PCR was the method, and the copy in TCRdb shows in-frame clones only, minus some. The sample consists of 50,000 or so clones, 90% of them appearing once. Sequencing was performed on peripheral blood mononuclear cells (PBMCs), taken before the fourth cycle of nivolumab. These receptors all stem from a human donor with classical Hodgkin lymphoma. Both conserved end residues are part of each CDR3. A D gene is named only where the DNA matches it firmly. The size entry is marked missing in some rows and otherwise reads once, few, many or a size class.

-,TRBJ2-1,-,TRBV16,TGTGCCAGCAGCGTGATCAATGAGCAGTTCTTC,CASSVINEQFF
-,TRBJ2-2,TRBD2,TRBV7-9,TGTGCCAGCAGCCTTAGCGGGAGGGCCGGGGCCGGGGAGCTGTTTTTT,CASSLSGRAGAGELFF
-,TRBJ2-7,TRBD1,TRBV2,TGTGCCAGCATAACGGGACAGCAATCTGGCGAGCAGTACTTC,CASITGQQSGEQYF
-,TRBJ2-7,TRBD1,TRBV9,TGTGCCAGCAGCCGGGGACAGGCCGGCTACGAGCAGTACTTC,CASSRGQAGYEQYF
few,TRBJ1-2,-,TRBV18,TGTGCCAGCTCACCGGGCGGGCAGAACACCTTC,CASSPGGQNTF
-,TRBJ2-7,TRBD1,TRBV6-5,TGTGCCAGCAGCCGTCGGGACAGGGGTACGTACGAGCAGTACTTC,CASSRRDRGTYEQYF
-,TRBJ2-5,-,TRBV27,TGTGCCAGCAGTCCACGGACAGTTGGGAACCAGTACTTC,CASSPRTVGNQYF
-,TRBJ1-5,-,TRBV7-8,TGTGCCAGCAGCTTACTCCGGGCCCGCAATCAGCCCCAGCATTTT,CASSLLRARNQPQHF
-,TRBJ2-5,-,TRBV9,TGTGCCAGCAGCGTAGAGTGGGGAGAGACCCAGTACTTC,CASSVEWGETQYF
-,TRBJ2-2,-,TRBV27,TGTGCCAGTTCAAGGGGCCCCCTCCCCACCGGGGAGCTGTTTTTT,CASSRGPLPTGELFF
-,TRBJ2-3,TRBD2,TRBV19,TGTGCCAGTAGTATAGGACTAGCGGGACCAGATACGCAGTATTTT,CASSIGLAGPDTQYF
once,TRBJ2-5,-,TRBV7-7,TGTGCTAGCAGCCGAGTAGGGGGAGGCCGGGAAGAGACCCAGTACTTC,CASSRVGGGREETQYF